The 22 T cell receptor beta chains below were found in one sample sequenced in a study of T cells in Graves' hyperthyroidism and ophthalmopathy. Researchers amplified the TCR beta CDR3 regions from RNA transcripts. HTBI primers were employed in a first-round RT-PCR of the TCR CDR3. TCRdb independently ran MiXCR on the multiplex PCR reads; one entry per CDR3 protein. Of just under 750,000 distinct CDR3 sequences listed, roughly a third are singletons. The sequenced sample was blood. The receptor source for this set is a middle-aged woman with Graves' hyperthyroidism.

For the CDR3, the DNA is TGTGCCAGCAGCAGCCGACAGTACGTTCAGCCCCAGCATTTT. Protein product: CASSSRQYVQPQHF. The chain carries TRBV7-2 and TRBJ1-5, with D perhaps TRBD1 (5 bases). V was clipped by 5 bases and J by 6 bases, with 14 bases between them. This CDR3 spans 14 amino acids. The germline gives CDR1 SGHTA, CDR2 FQGNSA.

This clonotype was seen ten or more times. This chain uses TRBV7-8 with TRBJ1-2; D unresolved. Germline values: CDR1 SGHVS, CDR2 FQNEAQ. There are 14 residues in the CDR3. Deletions cut 2 bases from V and 1 base from J, with 8 bases between. The chain's CDR3 is CASSLRRDNYGYTF. DNA of the CDR3: TGTGCCAGCAGCTTACGTCGGGATAACTATGGCTACACCTTC.

On this clonotype: The junction shows a germline mismatch at one end, possibly a read error. V gene TRBV7-2 combines with J gene TRBJ1-2, with 9 bases aligning to TRBD1. Germline CDR1 and CDR2: SGHTA and FQGNSA. This CDR3 contains 18 residues. The CDR3 sequence is CASSQTRDRAHEDYGYTF. CDR3 DNA: TGCGCCAGCAGCCAGACCCGGGACAGGGCCCACGAGGACTATGGCTACACCTTC.

The chain links TRBV11-2 to TRBJ1-1; the D gene is possibly TRBD1 (5 bases). CDR1 is SGHAT and CDR2 is FQNNGV in the germline V gene. The germline V and J ends were trimmed by 6 bases and 5 bases, with 16 bases remaining between them. The length of the CDR3 is 14 residues. In nucleotides, the CDR3 is TGTGCCAGCAGGGCAGGGCTGGAAATTACTGAAGCTTTCTTT. This translates into CASRAGLEITEAFF.

The chain joins TRBV6-5 to TRBJ1-1, with TRBD1 matching 9 bases. V shed 6 bases and J 5 bases; nucleotides not matched to a gene: 7. The CDR3 consists of 14 residues. The germline gives CDR1 MNHEY, CDR2 SVGAGI. CDR3 in amino acids: CASRRTGVRTEAFF. CDR3 bases: TGTGCCAGCAGAAGGACAGGGGTTCGAACTGAAGCTTTCTTT.

As for this clonotype: Since a much larger clone is just one base distant, this may be a read error. The CDR3 DNA reads as TGTGCCAGCAGCTTATGGGGACAACAAGAGGCCCAGTACTTC. Protein product: CASSLWGQQEAQYF. The chain links TRBV19 to TRBJ2-5; D might be TRBD1 (6 bases). Looked up from germline, CDR1 is LNHDA and CDR2 is SQIVND (reference sequence). This CDR3 is 14 amino acids long.

This clonotype was counted at least ten times. The chain has TRBV2 and TRBJ2-7; 7 nucleotides line up with TRBD1. Germline-derived CDR1 and CDR2 are SNHLY and FYNNEI. The CDR3 sequence is 12 residues long. J gave up 3 bases and V 6 bases, and 2 bases lay outside the gene matches. CDR3: CASRQGLYEQYF. CDR3 DNA sequence: TGTGCCAGCAGACAGGGGCTCTACGAGCAGTACTTC.

This clonotype was seen a handful of times. The chain uses TRBV14 and TRBJ2-2, with unresolved D. Trimming cost V 6 bases and J 4 bases, with 9 bases left between them. Germline lookup yields CDR1 SGHDN and CDR2 FVKESK. The CDR3 is 13 residues long. The CDR3 DNA follows: TGTGCCAGCAGGAGTGGTGGCACCGGGGAGCTGTTTTTT. This translates into CASRSGGTGELFF.

V and J are TRBV10-2 and TRBJ1-2; tentative D call: TRBD1 (6 bases). Trimming pared 7 bases from V and 4 bases from J, leaving 19 bases between. The germline gives CDR1 WSHSY, CDR2 SAAADI. The CDR3 extends over 15 amino acids. CDR3 DNA: TGCGCCAGCACATATGCCAACAGGGAGTCCTATGGCTACACCTTC. It translates to CASTYANRESYGYTF.

The sample holds one count of this clonotype. The chain has TRBV11-2 and TRBJ1-2; 10 positions agree with TRBD1. Trimming took 7 bases from V and 3 from J; bases not matched to a gene: 8. This CDR3 is 15 amino acids long. From germline, CDR1 is SGHAT and CDR2 FQNNGV. The CDR3 reads CASKVTTGGYYGYTF. The CDR3 DNA is TGTGCCAGCAAAGTAACGACAGGGGGCTACTATGGCTACACCTTC.

This clonotype was seen a handful of times. The chain couples TRBV7-8 to TRBJ2-5, with D tentatively TRBD2 (7 bases). The V end was cut by 5 bases, the J end by 5 bases, with 24 bases between. Germline V gene sequence: CDR1 SGHVS, CDR2 FQNEAQ. This CDR3 spans 17 amino acids. CDR3 amino acids: CASSPRGGGFLQETQYF. The CDR3 DNA reads TGTGCCAGCAGCCCGAGGGGGGGGGGATTCCTTCAGGAGACCCAGTACTTC.

Ten or more counts support this clonotype. The genes are TRBV19 and TRBJ1-1; weak D call: TRBD1 (6 bases). This CDR3 contains 15 residues. Per the germline V gene, CDR1 is LNHDA and CDR2 is SQIVND (reference sequence). Trimming cost V 8 bases and J 0 bases, with 16 bases left between them. The CDR3 here is CASFGAGVLNTEAFF. CDR3 coding DNA: TGTGCCAGTTTTGGGGCAGGGGTACTGAACACTGAAGCTTTCTTT. Full variable domain (missing parts from reference TRBV19 and TRBJ1-1): DGGITQSPKYLFRKEGQNVTLSCEQNLNHDAMYWYRQDPGQGLRLIYYSQIVNDFQKGDIAEGYSVSREKKESFPLTVTSAQKNPTAFYLCASFGAGVLNTEAFFGQGTRLTVV.

V usage is TRBV5-1 and J usage is TRBJ1-4; maybe TRBD1 (5 bases). V was trimmed by 6 bases and J by 7 bases, leaving 13 bases between them. The CDR3 is 13 residues long. The V gene's germline CDR1 is SGHRS and CDR2 YFSETQ. For the CDR3, the DNA is TGCGCCAGCACCCCGTTAACAGGTGAAAAACTGTTTTTT. Translating it yields CASTPLTGEKLFF.

This clonotype was observed many times. The V gene is TRBV5-1, the J gene TRBJ2-7, with D tentatively TRBD1 (5 bases). The CDR3 spans 15 residues. In germline, CDR1 is SGHRS, CDR2 YFSETQ. V lost 2 bases and J 1 base, leaving 13 bases between the germline ends. CDR3 sequence: CASSLGAGVSYEQYF. In DNA, the CDR3 is TGCGCCAGCAGCTTAGGGGCTGGGGTGTCCTACGAGCAGTACTTC.

Comments on this clonotype: This may stem from a read error, because a much larger clone lies one nucleotide away. The conserved closing phenylalanine or tryptophan is absent in this CDR3, likely reflecting a read error. The rearrangement links TRBV20-1 to TRBJ2-5; D possibly matches TRBD1 or TRBD2 (6 bases each). V shed 7 bases and J shed 4 bases, with 22 bases lying between them. The germline gives CDR1 DFQATT, CDR2 SNEGSKA (reference sequence). The CDR3 is 15 amino acids. Written as DNA, the CDR3 is TGCAGTGTGCGAAAGAGGGGGGCCCTGGGAGAGACCCAGTACTCC. Translating gives CSVRKRGALGETQYS.

This clonotype occurred many times. CDR3 sequence (DNA): TGCAGCGTTGATCCGGGGCAGATAAACACTGAAGCTTTCTTT. This sequence encodes CSVDPGQINTEAFF. J is TRBJ1-1 and V is TRBV29-1, with a tentative D call TRBD1 (5 bases). V lost 3 bases to trimming and J lost 2 bases, with 13 bases between them. In germline, CDR1 is SQVTM, CDR2 ANQGSEA. The CDR3 length is 14 residues.

There are many counts of this clonotype. The chain has TRBV7-9 and TRBJ2-5; the D gene could be TRBD1 or TRBD2 (5 bases each). Trimming took off 5 bases at V and 3 bases at J, with 16 bases between the two ends. In germline, CDR1 is SEHNR, CDR2 FQNEAQ (reference sequence). CDR3 length: 15 residues. The DNA for the CDR3 is TGTGCCAGCAGCCCCCGGGACCGGCGGGAAGAGACCCAGTACTTC. Amino acids: CASSPRDRREETQYF.

This clonotype was detected a few times. The chain joins TRBV2 to TRBJ1-6; the D gene is possibly TRBD1 (6 bases). This CDR3 is 16 amino acids long. Trimming took off 7 bases at V and 5 bases at J, with 18 bases between the two ends. Germline V gene data show CDR1 as SNHLY and CDR2 as FYNNEI. CDR3 in amino acids: CASTPRGGLNNSPLHF. The CDR3 DNA sequence: TGTGCCAGCACTCCGAGGGGGGGGCTAAATAATTCACCCCTCCACTTT.

Many counts were recorded for this clonotype. V gene TRBV10-3 combines with J gene TRBJ1-1; 9 bases line up with TRBD1. Germline-derived CDR1 and CDR2 are ENHRY and SYGVKD. The CDR3 is 14 amino acids. With 6 bases clipped from V and 4 bases from J, the junction kept 6 bases outside the gene matches. CDR3 amino acids: CAISLQGAGTEAFF. The CDR3 DNA reads TGTGCCATCAGCCTACAGGGGGCGGGCACTGAAGCTTTCTTT.

V is TRBV6-2 or TRBV6-3 and J is TRBJ1-1, with D uncertain. The CDR3 consists of 15 residues. Germline CDR1 reads MNHEY; CDR2 reads SVGEGT. V lost 6 bases to trimming and J lost 6 bases, with 20 bases between them. CDR3 bases: TGTGCCAGCAGACTCGATACCATTGATCCCCCTGAAGCTTTCTTT. It codes for CASRLDTIDPPEAFF.

The chain has TRBV28 and TRBJ2-7, with a weak D call TRBD1 (6 bases). The CDR3 is 14 amino acids. Germline lookup yields CDR1 MDHEN and CDR2 SYDVKM. V lost 6 bases, J lost 3 bases, and 15 bases lay in between. The CDR3: CASSTKQGHYEQYF. The CDR3 coding sequence is TGTGCCAGCAGCACCAAACAGGGACACTACGAGCAGTACTTC.

This clonotype was seen at least ten times. The junction departs from germline at one end; a sequencing error may be responsible. This chain uses TRBV10-2 with TRBJ2-6; possible D gene TRBD1, 5 bases. The CDR3 has 11 amino acids. CDR1 and CDR2 from the germline V gene are WSHSY and SAAADI. CDR3 protein: CASRARATEAF. CDR3 DNA sequence: TGCGCCAGCAGGGCCAGGGCCACTGAAGCTTTC.